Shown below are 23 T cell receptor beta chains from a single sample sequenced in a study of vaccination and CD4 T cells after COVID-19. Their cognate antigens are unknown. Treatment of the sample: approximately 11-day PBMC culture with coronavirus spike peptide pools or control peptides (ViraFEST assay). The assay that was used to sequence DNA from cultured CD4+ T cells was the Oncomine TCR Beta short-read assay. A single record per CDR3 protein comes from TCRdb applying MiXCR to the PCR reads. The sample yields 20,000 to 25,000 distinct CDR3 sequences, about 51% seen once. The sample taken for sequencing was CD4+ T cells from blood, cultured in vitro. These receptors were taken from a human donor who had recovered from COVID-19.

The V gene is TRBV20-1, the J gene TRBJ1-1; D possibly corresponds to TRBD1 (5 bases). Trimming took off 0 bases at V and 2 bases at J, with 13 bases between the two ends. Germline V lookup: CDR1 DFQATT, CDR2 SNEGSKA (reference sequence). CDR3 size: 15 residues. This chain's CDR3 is CSARDPRGFNTEAFF. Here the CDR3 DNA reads TGCAGTGCTAGAGATCCGAGGGGATTCAACACTGAAGCTTTCTTT.

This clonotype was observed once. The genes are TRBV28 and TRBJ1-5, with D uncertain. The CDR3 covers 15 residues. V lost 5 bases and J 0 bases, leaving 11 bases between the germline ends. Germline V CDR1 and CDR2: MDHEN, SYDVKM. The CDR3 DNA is TGTGCCAGCAGTACCGGGGATTATAGCAATCAGCCCCAGCATTTT. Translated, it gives CASSTGDYSNQPQHF.

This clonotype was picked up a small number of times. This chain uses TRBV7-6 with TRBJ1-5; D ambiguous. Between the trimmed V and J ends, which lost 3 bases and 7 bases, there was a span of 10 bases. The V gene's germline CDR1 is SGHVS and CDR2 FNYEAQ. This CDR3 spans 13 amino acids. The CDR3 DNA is TGTGCCAGCAGCTTGCGAGGTGGACAGCCCCAGCATTTT. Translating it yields CASSLRGGQPQHF.

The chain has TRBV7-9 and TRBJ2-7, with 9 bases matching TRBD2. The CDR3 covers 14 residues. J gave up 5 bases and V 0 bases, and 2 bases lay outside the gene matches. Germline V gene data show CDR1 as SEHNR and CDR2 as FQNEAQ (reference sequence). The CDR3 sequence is CASSLAGLADEQYF. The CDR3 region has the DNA TGTGCCAGCAGCTTAGCGGGACTAGCCGACGAGCAGTACTTC.

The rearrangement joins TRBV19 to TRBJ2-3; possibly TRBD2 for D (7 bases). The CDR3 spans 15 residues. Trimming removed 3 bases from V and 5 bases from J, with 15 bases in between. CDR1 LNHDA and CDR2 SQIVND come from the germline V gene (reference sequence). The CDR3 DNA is TGTGCCAGTAGTATGGGTGGGGGGGCGGTAGATACGCAGTATTTT. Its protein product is CASSMGGGAVDTQYF.

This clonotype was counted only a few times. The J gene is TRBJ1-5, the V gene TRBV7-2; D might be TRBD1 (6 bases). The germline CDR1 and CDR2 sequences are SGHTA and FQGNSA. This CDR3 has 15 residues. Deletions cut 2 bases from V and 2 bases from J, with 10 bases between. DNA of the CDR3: TGTGCCAGCAGCTTAAGGGGGGCGGGCAATCAGCCCCAGCATTTT. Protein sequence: CASSLRGAGNQPQHF.

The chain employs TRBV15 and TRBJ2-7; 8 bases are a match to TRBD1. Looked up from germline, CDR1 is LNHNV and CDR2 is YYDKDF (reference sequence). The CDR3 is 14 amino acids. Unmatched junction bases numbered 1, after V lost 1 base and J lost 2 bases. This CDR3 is CATSRGTGTYEQYF. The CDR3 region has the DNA TGTGCCACCAGCAGAGGGACAGGGACCTACGAGCAGTACTTC.

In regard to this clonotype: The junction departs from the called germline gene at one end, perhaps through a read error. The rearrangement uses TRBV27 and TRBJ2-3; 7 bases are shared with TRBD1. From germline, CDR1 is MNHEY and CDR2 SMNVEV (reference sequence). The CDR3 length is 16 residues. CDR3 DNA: TGTGCCGGCAGCTTAATTGACAGGGCACACCAGTATACGCAGTATTTT. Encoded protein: CAGSLIDRAHQYTQYF.

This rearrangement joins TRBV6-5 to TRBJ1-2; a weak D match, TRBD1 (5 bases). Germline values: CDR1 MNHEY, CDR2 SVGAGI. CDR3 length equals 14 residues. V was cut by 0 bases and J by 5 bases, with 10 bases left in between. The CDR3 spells CASSYSDRVYGYTF. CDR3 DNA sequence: TGTGCCAGCAGTTACTCAGACAGAGTTTATGGCTACACCTTC.

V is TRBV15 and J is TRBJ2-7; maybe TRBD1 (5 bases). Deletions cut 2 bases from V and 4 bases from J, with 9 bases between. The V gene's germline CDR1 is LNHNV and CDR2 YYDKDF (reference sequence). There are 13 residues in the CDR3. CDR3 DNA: TGTGCCACCAGCAGAACAGGACGATACGAGCAGTACTTC. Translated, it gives CATSRTGRYEQYF.

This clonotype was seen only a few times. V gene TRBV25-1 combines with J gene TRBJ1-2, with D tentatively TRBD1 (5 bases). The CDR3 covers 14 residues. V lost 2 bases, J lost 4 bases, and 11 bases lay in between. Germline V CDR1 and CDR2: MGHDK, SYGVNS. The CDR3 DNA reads TGTGCCAGCAGTGAACCGGGGGACCGCTATGGCTACACCTTC. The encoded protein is CASSEPGDRYGYTF.

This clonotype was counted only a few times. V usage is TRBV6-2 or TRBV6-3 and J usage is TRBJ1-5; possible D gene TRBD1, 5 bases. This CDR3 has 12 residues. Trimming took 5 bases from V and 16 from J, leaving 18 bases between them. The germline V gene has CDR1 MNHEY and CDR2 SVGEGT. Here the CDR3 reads CASSPGTGGEHF. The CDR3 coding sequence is TGTGCCAGCAGTCCCGGGACGGGCGGGGAACATTTT.

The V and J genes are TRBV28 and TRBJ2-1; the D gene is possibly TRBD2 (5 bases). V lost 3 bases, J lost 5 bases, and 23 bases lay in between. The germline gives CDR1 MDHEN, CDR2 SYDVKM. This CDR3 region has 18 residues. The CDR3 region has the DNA TGTGCCAGCAGTTTGCCCGGAGGAGTTGTAGGGTCCCACAATGAGCAGTTCTTC. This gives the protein CASSLPGGVVGSHNEQFF.

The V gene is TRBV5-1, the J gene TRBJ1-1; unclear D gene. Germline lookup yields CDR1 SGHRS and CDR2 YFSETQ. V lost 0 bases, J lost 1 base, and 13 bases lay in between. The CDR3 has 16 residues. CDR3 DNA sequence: TGCGCCAGCAGCTTGGGAAGTAACCCCCCGAACACTGAAGCTTTCTTT. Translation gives CASSLGSNPPNTEAFF.

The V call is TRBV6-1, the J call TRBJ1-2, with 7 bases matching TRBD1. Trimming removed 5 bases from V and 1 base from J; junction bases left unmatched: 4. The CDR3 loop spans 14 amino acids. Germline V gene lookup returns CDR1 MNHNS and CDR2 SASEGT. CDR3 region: CASSTDRVNYGYTF. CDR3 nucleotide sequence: TGTGCCAGCAGTACCGACAGGGTTAACTATGGCTACACCTTC.

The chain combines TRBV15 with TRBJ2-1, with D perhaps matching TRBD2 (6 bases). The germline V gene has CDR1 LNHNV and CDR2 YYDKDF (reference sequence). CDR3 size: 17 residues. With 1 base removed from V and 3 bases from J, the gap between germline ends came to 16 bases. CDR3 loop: CATSRGRLAPIYNEQFF. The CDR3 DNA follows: TGTGCCACCAGCAGAGGTCGGCTAGCGCCTATCTACAATGAGCAGTTCTTC.

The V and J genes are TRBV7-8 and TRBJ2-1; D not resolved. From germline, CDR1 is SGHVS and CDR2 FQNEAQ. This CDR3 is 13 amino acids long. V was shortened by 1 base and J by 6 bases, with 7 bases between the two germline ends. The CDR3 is CASSLGISNEQFF. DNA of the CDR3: TGTGCCAGCAGCTTAGGGATTTCCAATGAGCAGTTCTTC.

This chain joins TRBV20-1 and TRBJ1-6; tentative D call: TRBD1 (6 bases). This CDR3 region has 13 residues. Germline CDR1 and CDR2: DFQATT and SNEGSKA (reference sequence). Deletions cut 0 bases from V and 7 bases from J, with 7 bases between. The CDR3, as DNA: TGCAGTGCTAGAGACAGGGGAAATTCACCCCTCCACTTT. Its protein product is CSARDRGNSPLHF.

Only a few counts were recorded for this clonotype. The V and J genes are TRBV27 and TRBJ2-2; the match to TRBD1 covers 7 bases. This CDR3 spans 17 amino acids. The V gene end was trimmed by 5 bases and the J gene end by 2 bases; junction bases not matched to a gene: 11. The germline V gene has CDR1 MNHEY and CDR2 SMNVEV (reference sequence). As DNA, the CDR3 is TGTGCCAGCAGTCAGACCCGGACAGGCCCCAACACCGGGGAGCTGTTTTTT. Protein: CASSQTRTGPNTGELFF.

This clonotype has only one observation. CDR3 DNA sequence: TGCAGTGCTAGAGATCCCTTTGGGGACAGGGGGCGGACCGGGGAGCTGTTTTTT. It codes for CSARDPFGDRGRTGELFF. The chain carries TRBV20-1 and TRBJ2-2, with TRBD1 matching over 12 bases. The CDR3 runs 18 residues. V lost 0 bases and J lost 5; bases outside the gene matches: 10. CDR1 DFQATT and CDR2 SNEGSKA come from the germline V gene (reference sequence).

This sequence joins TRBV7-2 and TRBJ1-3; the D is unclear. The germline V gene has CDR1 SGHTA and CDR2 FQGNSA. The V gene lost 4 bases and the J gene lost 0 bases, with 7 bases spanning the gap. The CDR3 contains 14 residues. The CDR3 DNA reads TGTGCCAGCAGCTCGACTGCCTCTGGAAACACCATATATTTT. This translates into CASSSTASGNTIYF.

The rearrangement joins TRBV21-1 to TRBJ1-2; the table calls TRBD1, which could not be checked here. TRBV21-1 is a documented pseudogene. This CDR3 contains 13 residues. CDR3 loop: CASSKGGGYGYTF. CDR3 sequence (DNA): TGTGCCAGCAGCAAAGGGGGGGGATATGGCTACACCTTC.

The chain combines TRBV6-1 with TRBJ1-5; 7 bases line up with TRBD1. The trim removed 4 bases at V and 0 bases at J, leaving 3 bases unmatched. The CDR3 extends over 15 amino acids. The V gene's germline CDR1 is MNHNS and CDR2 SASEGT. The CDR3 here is CASSGGTDSNQPQHF. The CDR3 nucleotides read TGTGCCAGCAGTGGCGGGACAGATAGCAATCAGCCCCAGCATTTT.